These 7 T cell receptor beta chains came from one sample sequenced in a study of OX40 agonist ivuxolimab in advanced cancers. Produced via immunoSEQ multiplex PCR; TCRdb's table is partial and in-frame only. The data hold about 70,000 clones, with almost 90% observed a single time. This specimen consisted of CD4+ or CD8+ T cells sorted from blood, obtained in a trial of the OX40 agonist ivuxolimab. These receptors were obtained from an adult with an advanced solid tumor such as melanoma, head and neck, liver or kidney cancer.

The V call is TRBV6-1, the J call TRBJ1-2, with 8 bases aligning to TRBD1. The CDR3 spans 14 residues. CDR1 is MNHNS, CDR2 SASEGT, per germline. J was trimmed by 5 bases and V by 8 bases; bases with no gene match: 10. The CDR3 loop is CASERRGTGYGYTF. The CDR3, as DNA: TGTGCCAGCGAGCGTCGAGGGACAGGTTATGGCTACACCTTC.

This clone was observed once. The gene calls are TRBV2 and TRBJ1-2; the match to TRBD1 covers 12 bases. Trimming cost V 6 bases and J 7 bases; bases outside gene matches: 6. The CDR3 runs to 14 residues. Germline CDR1 and CDR2: SNHLY and FYNNEI. CDR3: CASSPGQGAGGYTF. The DNA of the CDR3 is TGTGCCAGCAGCCCGGGACAGGGGGCCGGTGGCTACACCTTC. Supplemented by reference TRBV2 and TRBJ1-2, the full variable domain reads EPEVTQTPSHQVTQMGQEVILRCVPISNHLYFYWYRQILGQKVEFLVSFYNNEISEKSEIFDDQFSVERPDGSNFTLKIRSTKLEDSAMYFCASSPGQGAGGYTFGSGTRLTVV.

This sequence joins TRBV5-4 and TRBJ1-6; D remains ambiguous. CDR1 is SGHNT, CDR2 YYREEE, per germline (reference sequence). The CDR3 length is 15 residues. The V gene lost 0 bases and the J gene lost 7 bases, with 11 bases spanning the gap. The DNA for the CDR3 is TGTGCCAGCAGCTTGGAAGCTGATCCCAATTCACCCCTCCACTTT. It encodes CASSLEADPNSPLHF.

The V call is TRBV2, the J call TRBJ1-6; the match to TRBD1 covers 9 bases. Germline V gives CDR1 SNHLY, CDR2 FYNNEI. The CDR3 loop spans 12 amino acids. V trimming: 4 bases; J trimming: 15 bases; junction bases outside the gene matches: 4. The CDR3 spells CASSGHRGLLHF. CDR3 bases: TGTGCCAGCAGTGGACACAGGGGGCTCCTCCACTTT.

The V and J genes are TRBV7-8 and TRBJ2-4; TRBD1 or TRBD2 may be the D gene (6 bases each). The V gene's germline CDR1 is SGHVS and CDR2 FQNEAQ. The CDR3 totals 15 residues. The germline V and J ends were trimmed by 1 base and 3 bases, with 10 bases remaining between them. CDR3 in amino acids: CASSLGGAVKNIQYF. The CDR3 nucleotides are TGTGCCAGCAGCTTAGGGGGGGCTGTCAAAAACATTCAGTACTTC.

V usage is TRBV10-3 and J usage is TRBJ2-2; D possibly matches TRBD1 or TRBD2 (5 bases each). Trimming took 4 bases from V and 5 from J, leaving 17 bases between them. CDR1 and CDR2 from the germline V gene are ENHRY and SYGVKD. The CDR3 sequence is 16 residues long. CDR3 protein: CAISVRQGGETGELFF. The CDR3 nucleotides are TGTGCCATCAGTGTACGGCAGGGTGGGGAGACCGGGGAGCTGTTTTTT.

The chain is built from TRBV5-6 and TRBJ2-5; the D is unclear. The CDR3 contains 14 residues. CDR1 SGHDT and CDR2 YYEEEE come from the germline V gene. Deletions cut 5 bases from V and 0 bases from J, with 11 bases between. The CDR3 DNA follows: TGTGCCAGCAGGTCACGGGCATACCAAGAGACCCAGTACTTC. It is translated as CASRSRAYQETQYF.